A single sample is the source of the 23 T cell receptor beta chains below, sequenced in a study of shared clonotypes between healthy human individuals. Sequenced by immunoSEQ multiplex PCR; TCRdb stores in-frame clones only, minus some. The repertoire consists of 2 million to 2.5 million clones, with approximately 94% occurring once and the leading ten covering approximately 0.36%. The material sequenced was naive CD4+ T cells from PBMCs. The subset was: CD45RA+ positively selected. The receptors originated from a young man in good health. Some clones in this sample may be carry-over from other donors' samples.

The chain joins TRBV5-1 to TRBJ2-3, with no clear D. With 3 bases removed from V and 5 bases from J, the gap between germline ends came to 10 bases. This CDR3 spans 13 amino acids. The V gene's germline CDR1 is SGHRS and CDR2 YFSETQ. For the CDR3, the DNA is TGCGCCAGCAGCTACTTTTGGGGAGATACGCAGTATTTT. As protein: CASSYFWGDTQYF.

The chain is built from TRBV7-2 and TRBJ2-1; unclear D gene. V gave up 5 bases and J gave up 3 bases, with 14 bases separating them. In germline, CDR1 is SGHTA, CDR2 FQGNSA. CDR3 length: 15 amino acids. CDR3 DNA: TGTGCCAGCAGCCCTAGGGCTAACAGCTACAATGAGCAGTTCTTC. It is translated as CASSPRANSYNEQFF.

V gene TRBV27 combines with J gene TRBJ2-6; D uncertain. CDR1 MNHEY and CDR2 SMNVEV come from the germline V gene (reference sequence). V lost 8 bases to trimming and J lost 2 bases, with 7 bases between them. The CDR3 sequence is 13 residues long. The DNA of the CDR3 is TGTGCCAGCGGGTGGGCTGGGGCCAACGTCCTGACTTTC. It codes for CASGWAGANVLTF.

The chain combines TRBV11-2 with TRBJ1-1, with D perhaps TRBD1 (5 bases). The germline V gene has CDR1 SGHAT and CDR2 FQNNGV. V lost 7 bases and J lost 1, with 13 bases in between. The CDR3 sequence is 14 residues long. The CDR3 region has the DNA TGTGCCAGCAACCGAATAGGACAGAACACTGAAGCTTTCTTT. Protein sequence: CASNRIGQNTEAFF. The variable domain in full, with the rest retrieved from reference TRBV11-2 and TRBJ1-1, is EAGVAQSPRYKIIEKRQSVAFWCNPISGHATLYWYQQILGQGPKLLIQFQNNGVVDDSQLPKDRFSAERLKGVDSTLKIQPAKLEDSAVYLCASNRIGQNTEAFFGQGTRLTVV.

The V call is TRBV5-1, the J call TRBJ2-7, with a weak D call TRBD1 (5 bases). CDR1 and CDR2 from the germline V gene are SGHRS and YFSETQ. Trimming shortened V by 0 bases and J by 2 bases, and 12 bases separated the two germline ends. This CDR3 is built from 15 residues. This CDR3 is CASSLAPDSTYEQYF. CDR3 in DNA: TGCGCCAGCAGCTTGGCCCCCGACAGCACCTACGAGCAGTACTTC.

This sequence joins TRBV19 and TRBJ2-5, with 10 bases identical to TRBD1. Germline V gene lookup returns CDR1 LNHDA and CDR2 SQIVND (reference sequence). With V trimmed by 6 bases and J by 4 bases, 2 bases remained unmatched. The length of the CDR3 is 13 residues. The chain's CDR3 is CASRGQGLETQYF. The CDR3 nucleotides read TGTGCCAGTAGGGGACAGGGGTTAGAGACCCAGTACTTC.

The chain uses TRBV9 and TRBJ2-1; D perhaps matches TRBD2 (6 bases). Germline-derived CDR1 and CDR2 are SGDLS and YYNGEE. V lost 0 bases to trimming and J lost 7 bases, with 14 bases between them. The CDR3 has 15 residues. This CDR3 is CASSVVADLGNEQFF. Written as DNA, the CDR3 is TGTGCCAGCAGCGTAGTAGCGGACCTAGGGAATGAGCAGTTCTTC.

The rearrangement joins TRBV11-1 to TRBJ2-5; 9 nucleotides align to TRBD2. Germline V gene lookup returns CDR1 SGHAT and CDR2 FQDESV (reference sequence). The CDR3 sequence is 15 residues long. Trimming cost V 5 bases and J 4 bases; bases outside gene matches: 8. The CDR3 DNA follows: TGTGCCAGCAGCCCGGGACTAGCTCCCGGAGAGACCCAGTACTTC. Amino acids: CASSPGLAPGETQYF. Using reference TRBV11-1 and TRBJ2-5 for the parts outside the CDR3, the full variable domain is EAEVAQSPRYKITEKSQAVAFWCDPISGHATLYWYRQILGQGPELLVQFQDESVVDDSQLPKDRFSAERLKGVDSTLKIQPAELGDSAMYLCASSPGLAPGETQYFGPGTRLLVL.

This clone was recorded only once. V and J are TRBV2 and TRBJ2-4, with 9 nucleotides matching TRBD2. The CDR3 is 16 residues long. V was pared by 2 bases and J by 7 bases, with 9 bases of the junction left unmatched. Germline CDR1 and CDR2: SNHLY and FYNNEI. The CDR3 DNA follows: TGTGCCAGCAGTGAACCTTGGGTAGCGGGAGAGAACATTCAGTACTTC. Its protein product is CASSEPWVAGENIQYF.

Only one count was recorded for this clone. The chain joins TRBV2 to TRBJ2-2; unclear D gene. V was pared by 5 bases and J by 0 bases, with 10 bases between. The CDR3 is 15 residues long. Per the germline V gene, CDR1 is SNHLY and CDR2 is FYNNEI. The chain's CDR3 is CASSYRAANTGELFF. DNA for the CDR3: TGTGCCAGCAGTTATAGGGCCGCGAACACCGGGGAGCTGTTTTTT.

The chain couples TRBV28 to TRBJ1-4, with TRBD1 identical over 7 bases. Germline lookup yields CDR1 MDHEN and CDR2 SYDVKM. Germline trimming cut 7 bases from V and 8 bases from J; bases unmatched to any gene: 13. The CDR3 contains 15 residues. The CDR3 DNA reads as TGTGCCAGCACCTCAAGTAGAGGGGGCAGGGAAAAACTGTTTTTT. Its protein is CASTSSRGGREKLFF.

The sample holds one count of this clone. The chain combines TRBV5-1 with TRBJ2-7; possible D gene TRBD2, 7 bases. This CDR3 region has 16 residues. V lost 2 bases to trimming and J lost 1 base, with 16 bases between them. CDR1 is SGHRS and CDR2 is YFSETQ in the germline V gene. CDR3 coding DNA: TGCGCCAGCAGCTTAACCAGGGGCGGGAGTTCCTACGAGCAGTACTTC. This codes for CASSLTRGGSSYEQYF.

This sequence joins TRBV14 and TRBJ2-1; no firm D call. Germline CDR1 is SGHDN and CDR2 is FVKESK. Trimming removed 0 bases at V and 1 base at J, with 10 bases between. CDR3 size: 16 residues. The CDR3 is CASSQELGISYNEQFF. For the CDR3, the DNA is TGTGCCAGCAGCCAAGAGTTAGGGATTTCCTACAATGAGCAGTTCTTC.

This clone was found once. The CDR3 region has the DNA TGTGCCAGCAGCTTAACCGGGGGGCCTGGCTACACCTTC. Protein sequence: CASSLTGGPGYTF. The chain combines TRBV7-3 with TRBJ1-2, with D perhaps matching TRBD1 (6 bases). The CDR3 is 13 residues long. The V end was cut by 0 bases, the J end by 7 bases, with 9 bases between. The V gene's germline CDR1 is SGHTA and CDR2 FQGTGA.

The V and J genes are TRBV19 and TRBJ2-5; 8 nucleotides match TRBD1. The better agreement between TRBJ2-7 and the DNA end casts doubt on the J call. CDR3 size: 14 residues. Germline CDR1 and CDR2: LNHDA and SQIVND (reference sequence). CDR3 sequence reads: CASSRTGGTIEQYF. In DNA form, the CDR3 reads TGTGCCAGTAGTAGAACAGGGGGAACAATCGAGCAGTACTTC.

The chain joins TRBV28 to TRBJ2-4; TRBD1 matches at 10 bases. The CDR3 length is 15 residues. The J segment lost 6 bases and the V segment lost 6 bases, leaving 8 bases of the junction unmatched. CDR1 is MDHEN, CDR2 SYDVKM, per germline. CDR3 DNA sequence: TGTGCCAGCAGGTCGACAGGGGGCGGGGGAAACATTCAGTACTTC. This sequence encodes CASRSTGGGGNIQYF. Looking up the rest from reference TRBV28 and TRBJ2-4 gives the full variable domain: DVKVTQSSRYLVKRTGEKVFLECVQDMDHENMFWYRQDPGLGLRLIYFSYDVKMKEKGDIPEGYSVSREKKERFSLILESASTNQTSMYLCASRSTGGGGNIQYFGAGTRLSVL.

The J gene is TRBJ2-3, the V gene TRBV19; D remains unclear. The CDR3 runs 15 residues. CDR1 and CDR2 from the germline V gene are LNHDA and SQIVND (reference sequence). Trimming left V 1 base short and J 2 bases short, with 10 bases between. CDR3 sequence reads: CASSIGQVPTDTQYF. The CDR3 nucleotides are TGTGCCAGTAGTATAGGTCAGGTTCCCACAGATACGCAGTATTTT. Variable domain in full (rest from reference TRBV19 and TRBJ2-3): DGGITQSPKYLFRKEGQNVTLSCEQNLNHDAMYWYRQDPGQGLRLIYYSQIVNDFQKGDIAEGYSVSREKKESFPLTVTSAQKNPTAFYLCASSIGQVPTDTQYFGPGTRLTVL.

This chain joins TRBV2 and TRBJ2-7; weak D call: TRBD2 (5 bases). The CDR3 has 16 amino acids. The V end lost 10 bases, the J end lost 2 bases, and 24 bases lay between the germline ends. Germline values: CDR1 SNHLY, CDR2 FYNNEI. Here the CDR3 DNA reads TGTGCCACCGCCGATATCCCCGACTACGCAACCTACGAGCAGTACTTC. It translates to CATADIPDYATYEQYF.

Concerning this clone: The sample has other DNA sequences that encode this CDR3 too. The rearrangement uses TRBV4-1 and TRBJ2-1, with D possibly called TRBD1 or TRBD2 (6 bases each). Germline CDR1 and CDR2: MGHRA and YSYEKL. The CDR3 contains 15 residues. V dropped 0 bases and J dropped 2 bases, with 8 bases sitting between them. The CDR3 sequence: CASSQDRGPYNEQFF. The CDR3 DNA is TGCGCCAGCAGCCAAGATCGGGGGCCCTACAATGAGCAGTTCTTC.

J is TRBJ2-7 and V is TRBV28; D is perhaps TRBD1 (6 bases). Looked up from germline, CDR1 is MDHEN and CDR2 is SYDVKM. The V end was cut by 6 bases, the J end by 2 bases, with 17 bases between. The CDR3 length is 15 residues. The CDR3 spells CASSPYLTGAYEQYF. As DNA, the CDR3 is TGTGCCAGCAGCCCCTATCTGACAGGCGCCTACGAGCAGTACTTC.

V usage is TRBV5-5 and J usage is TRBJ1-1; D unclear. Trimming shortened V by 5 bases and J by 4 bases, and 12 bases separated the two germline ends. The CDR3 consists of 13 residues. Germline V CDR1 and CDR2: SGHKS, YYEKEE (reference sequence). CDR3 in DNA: TGTGCCAGCAGTGTCCTCGAGGTCACTGAAGCTTTCTTT. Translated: CASSVLEVTEAFF.

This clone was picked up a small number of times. The CDR3 coding sequence is TGCGCCAGCAGCCAAGTGGGGGGAACTAATGAAAAACTGTTTTTT. It translates to CASSQVGGTNEKLFF. The chain carries TRBV4-1 and TRBJ1-4, with D possibly matching TRBD1 (5 bases). The V gene lost 1 base and the J gene lost 1 base, with 7 bases spanning the gap. In germline, CDR1 is MGHRA, CDR2 YSYEKL. The CDR3 sequence is 15 residues long.

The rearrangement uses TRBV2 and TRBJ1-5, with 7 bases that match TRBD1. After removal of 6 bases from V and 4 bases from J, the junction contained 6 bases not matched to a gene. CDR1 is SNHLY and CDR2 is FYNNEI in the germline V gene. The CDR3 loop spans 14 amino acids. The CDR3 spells CASSETGTNQPQHF. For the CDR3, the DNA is TGTGCCAGCAGCGAGACAGGGACAAATCAGCCCCAGCATTTT.